Below are 28 T cell receptor beta chains sequenced from a single sample in a study of cytomegalovirus exposure and HLA in healthy donors. The PCR employed 60 Vbeta primers together with 13 Jbeta primers. Some clones are missing from TCRdb's copy, which holds only in-frame ones; the method was immunoSEQ multiplex PCR. The data show 150,000 to 200,000 clones, 85% to 90% seen once. The sequencing input was PBMCs. These receptors all come from a woman aged 18-29 years in good health and CMV-seronegative.

The chain combines TRBV4-1 with TRBJ2-2; TRBD2 matches 9 bases. The CDR3 contains 16 residues. V dropped 4 bases and J dropped 7; count of bases not matched to a gene: 10. Germline CDR1 is MGHRA and CDR2 is YSYEKL. Written as DNA, the CDR3 is TGCGCCAGCAGCCGTAGCGGGGGCGAAAAGGGCGGGGAGCTGTTTTTT. Encoded protein: CASSRSGGEKGGELFF.

V is TRBV6-5 and J is TRBJ1-6, with D possibly matching TRBD1 (6 bases). From germline, CDR1 is MNHEY and CDR2 SVGAGI. The CDR3 consists of 15 residues. V lost 0 bases, J lost 10 bases, and 13 bases lay in between. The CDR3 loop is CASSYSGGLGSPLHF. In nucleotides, the CDR3 is TGTGCCAGCAGTTACTCGGGGGGGCTCGGCTCACCCCTCCACTTT.

The CDR3, as DNA: TGCGCCAGCAGCCAAGAACTCGGCGGAGAAGAGACCCAGTACTTC. This translates into CASSQELGGEETQYF. The chain couples TRBV4-1 to TRBJ2-5, with D unresolved. Germline CDR1 is MGHRA and CDR2 is YSYEKL. Trimming took 0 bases from V and 3 from J, leaving 11 bases between them. The CDR3 loop spans 15 amino acids.

This chain connects TRBV4-3 to TRBJ1-5; D gene uncertain. The CDR3 contains 15 residues. The ends were cut back, 4 bases at V and 4 bases at J, with 14 bases in the middle. Germline V gene data show CDR1 as LGHNA and CDR2 as YSLEER. The CDR3 loop reads CASSPDRIANQPQHF. Here the CDR3 DNA reads TGCGCCAGCAGCCCCGACCGGATAGCAAATCAGCCCCAGCATTTT.

This clone was seen a handful of times. This sequence joins TRBV25-1 and TRBJ1-1; TRBD1 agrees at 7 bases. The CDR3 totals 13 residues. Trimming took 7 bases from V and 8 from J; bases not matched to a gene: 10. Germline CDR1 reads MGHDK; CDR2 reads SYGVNS. CDR3 coding DNA: TGTGCCAGCACCAACCCACAGGGGCAGGAAGCTTTCTTT. It specifies CASTNPQGQEAFF. The full variable domain, in which reference TRBV25-1 and TRBJ1-1 provide the parts outside the CDR3, is EADIYQTPRYLVIGTGKKITLECSQTMGHDKMYWYQQDPGMELHLIHYSYGVNSTEKGDLSSESTVSRIRTEHFPLTLESARPSHTSQYLCASTNPQGQEAFFGQGTRLTVV.

This clone was detected only once. The chain joins TRBV28 to TRBJ2-3; a possible D gene is TRBD2 (7 bases). The CDR3 covers 17 residues. The germline V gene encodes CDR1 MDHEN and CDR2 SYDVKM. V gave up 2 bases and J gave up 2 bases, with 17 bases separating them. The CDR3, as DNA: TGTGCCAGCAGTTTAGTAGGGGGGGGCCGGACCACAGATACGCAGTATTTT. Its protein is CASSLVGGGRTTDTQYF.

V is TRBV5-1 and J is TRBJ2-5; perhaps TRBD1 as D (6 bases). There are 13 residues in the CDR3. The V end was cut by 5 bases, the J end by 5 bases, with 13 bases between. The germline V gene has CDR1 SGHRS and CDR2 YFSETQ. In DNA form, the CDR3 reads TGCGCCAGCAGTTATACAGGGAAGGAGACCCAGTACTTC. Amino acid sequence: CASSYTGKETQYF.

V is TRBV5-1 and J is TRBJ2-7; TRBD1 aligns across 10 bases. This CDR3 has 15 amino acids. Germline V gives CDR1 SGHRS, CDR2 YFSETQ. Trimming at V came to 0 bases and at J to 7 bases, leaving 7 bases not matched to a gene. This chain's CDR3 is CASSLVGTGVKEQYF. In DNA, the CDR3 is TGCGCCAGCAGCTTGGTAGGGACAGGGGTAAAGGAGCAGTACTTC.

V is TRBV29-1 and J is TRBJ2-1, with 14 bases fitting TRBD2. J lost 8 bases, V lost 6 bases, and 6 bases had no gene match. The CDR3 sequence is 14 residues long. The germline gives CDR1 SQVTM, CDR2 ANQGSEA. In nucleotides, the CDR3 is TGCAGCGTAGCTGGGACTAGCGGGAGCTATGAGCAGTTCTTC. This codes for CSVAGTSGSYEQFF.

In this sample, this clone turned up a few times. The CDR3 nucleotides are TGCAGCGTTGTGGGCAGGGGAACCTACGAGCAGTACTTC. It translates to CSVVGRGTYEQYF. The chain combines TRBV29-1 with TRBJ2-7, with a possible D match to TRBD1 (6 bases). The CDR3 spans 13 residues. CDR1 and CDR2 (germline): SQVTM, ANQGSEA. The V and J ends lost 4 bases and 2 bases respectively, with 12 bases between them.

The chain carries TRBV27 and TRBJ1-2; 9 positions agree with TRBD1. The junction had 9 bases not matched to a gene; V was cut back by 5 bases and J by 8 bases. Per the germline V gene, CDR1 is MNHEY and CDR2 is SMNVEV (reference sequence). The CDR3 has 14 residues. As DNA, the CDR3 is TGTGCCAGCAGTCCGAGAGGGACAGGGATCGGCTACACCTTC. It codes for CASSPRGTGIGYTF.

V is TRBV29-1 and J is TRBJ2-1; the D gene is possibly TRBD2 (6 bases). Germline V CDR1 and CDR2: SQVTM, ANQGSEA. Trimming cost V 5 bases and J 10 bases, with 18 bases left between them. CDR3 size: 13 residues. The CDR3 reads CSVSKRGGGEQFF. Here the CDR3 DNA reads TGCAGCGTTTCGAAACGGGGAGGAGGGGAGCAGTTCTTC.

This clone is a singleton in its sample. The chain has TRBV11-2 and TRBJ2-1; 9 bases match TRBD2. CDR3 size: 17 residues. Germline CDR1 and CDR2: SGHAT and FQNNGV. The V and J ends lost 3 bases and 4 bases, in that order; junction bases with no gene match: 10. The CDR3 nucleotides are TGTGCCAGCAGCTTTCTGACAGATGCGGGGGGGTACAATGAGCAGTTCTTC. Translated: CASSFLTDAGGYNEQFF.

The gene calls are TRBV18 and TRBJ1-2, with TRBD1 as a possible D gene (5 bases). Germline assignment: CDR1 KGHSH and CDR2 LQKENI. This CDR3 has 16 residues. V was shortened by 1 base and J by 6 bases, with 18 bases between the two germline ends. The CDR3 DNA follows: TGTGCCAGCTCACCACAGCCCGTAGGGGTACATGATGGCTACACCTTC. Its protein is CASSPQPVGVHDGYTF.

V usage is TRBV4-2 and J usage is TRBJ1-1, with 8 bases that match TRBD1. The ends lost 3 bases at V and 10 bases at J; junction bases unmatched: 13. Looked up from germline, CDR1 is LGHNA and CDR2 is YNFKEQ. The CDR3 contains 15 residues. CDR3 coding DNA: TGTGCCAGCAGCCAGGCCGGGACAGGTGTCCCTACAGCTTTCTTT. Amino acid sequence: CASSQAGTGVPTAFF.

The rearrangement uses TRBV6-5 and TRBJ2-5, with TRBD2 as a possible D gene (7 bases). Trimming removed 3 bases at V and 9 bases at J, with 17 bases between. This CDR3 comprises 14 residues. CDR1 MNHEY and CDR2 SVGAGI come from the germline V gene. The CDR3 region is CASSYNTGSGAQYF. Here the CDR3 DNA reads TGTGCCAGCAGTTATAACACAGGGAGCGGGGCCCAGTACTTC.

The V and J genes are TRBV7-8 and TRBJ2-7; 9 nucleotides line up with TRBD1. This CDR3 has 15 amino acids. Germline CDR1 SGHVS, CDR2 FQNEAQ. The V gene end was trimmed by 5 bases and the J gene end by 6 bases; junction bases not matched to a gene: 11. CDR3 loop: CASSVGGTGIGEQYF. CDR3 bases: TGTGCCAGCAGCGTAGGCGGGACAGGGATAGGCGAGCAGTACTTC.

The rearrangement uses TRBV19 and TRBJ1-5; D unresolved. Trimming shortened V by 6 bases and J by 5 bases, and 14 bases separated the two germline ends. The CDR3 spans 14 residues. Germline CDR1 is LNHDA and CDR2 is SQIVND (reference sequence). Written as DNA, the CDR3 is TGTGCCAGTAGCCCCCTTGGCGGCCATCAGCCCCAGCATTTT. As protein: CASSPLGGHQPQHF.

The chain links TRBV2 to TRBJ1-2, with D perhaps matching TRBD1 (5 bases). The CDR3 spans 13 residues. Per germline, CDR1 SNHLY and CDR2 FYNNEI. V shed 1 base and J shed 5 bases, with 8 bases lying between them. This CDR3 is CASSEDSGYGYTF. CDR3 nucleotides: TGTGCCAGCAGTGAAGACTCAGGGTATGGCTACACCTTC.

V is TRBV18 and J is TRBJ2-7; 9 nucleotides align to TRBD1. V gave up 5 bases and J gave up 5 bases; unmatched junction bases: 4. The length of the CDR3 is 13 residues. Germline V gene sequence: CDR1 KGHSH, CDR2 LQKENI. The DNA for the CDR3 is TGTGCCAGCTCAGCCGGGACAGGGAACGAGCAGTACTTC. This codes for CASSAGTGNEQYF.

The chain links TRBV27 to TRBJ2-1; tentative D call: TRBD2 (5 bases). CDR3 length equals 14 residues. Germline values: CDR1 MNHEY, CDR2 SMNVEV (reference sequence). Trimming pared 7 bases from V and 8 bases from J, leaving 18 bases between. CDR3 protein: CASTPRPSRDEQFF. CDR3 nucleotide sequence: TGTGCCAGCACCCCCCGGCCTTCGAGGGATGAGCAGTTCTTC.

This chain uses TRBV4-1 with TRBJ1-6; 9 nucleotides agree with TRBD1. Per germline, CDR1 MGHRA and CDR2 YSYEKL. Losses at the gene ends were 1 base for V and 9 bases for J; bases not matched to a gene: 7. The CDR3 contains 16 residues. The CDR3 sequence is CASSQGDRAYGSPLHF. The CDR3 DNA follows: TGCGCCAGCAGCCAAGGGGACAGGGCGTATGGTTCACCCCTCCACTTT.

The chain joins TRBV19 to TRBJ1-1, with D perhaps TRBD1 (5 bases). V gave up 10 bases and J gave up 1 base, with 10 bases separating them. The CDR3 contains 12 residues. Germline V gene lookup returns CDR1 LNHDA and CDR2 SQIVND (reference sequence). CDR3 protein: CATSQGNTEAFF. CDR3 coding DNA: TGTGCCACCAGTCAGGGGAACACTGAAGCTTTCTTT.

V is TRBV6-5 and J is TRBJ1-2; 9 bases agree with TRBD1. V lost 5 bases and J lost 4; bases outside the gene matches: 8. There are 15 residues in the CDR3. CDR1 is MNHEY and CDR2 is SVGAGI in the germline V gene. The CDR3: CASSNLQGASYGYTF. CDR3 bases: TGTGCCAGCAGTAACCTACAGGGGGCGTCCTATGGCTACACCTTC.

The J gene is TRBJ2-3, the V gene TRBV2, with TRBD2 as a possible D gene (6 bases). The CDR3 is 16 amino acids. Between the trimmed V and J ends, which lost 5 bases and 2 bases, there was a span of 17 bases. CDR1 and CDR2 (germline): SNHLY, FYNNEI. CDR3 DNA sequence: TGTGCCAGCAGTCGACCCGGGACTGGGGACACAGATACGCAGTATTTT. Encoded protein: CASSRPGTGDTDTQYF.

This clone was counted only a few times. V and J are TRBV15 and TRBJ1-1; D uncertain. Per the germline V gene, CDR1 is LNHNV and CDR2 is YYDKDF (reference sequence). The CDR3 is made up of 14 amino acids. Trimming stripped 6 bases from V and 1 base from J, with 12 bases between. The CDR3 DNA is TGTGCCACCAGTCCCACGGGGTCGAACACTGAAGCTTTCTTT. Translating gives CATSPTGSNTEAFF.

This clone has a handful of counts. This chain connects TRBV6-6 to TRBJ2-1, with D possibly being TRBD2 (5 bases). CDR1 is MNHNY and CDR2 is SVGAGI in the germline V gene (reference sequence). The CDR3 has 12 residues. Between the trimmed V and J ends, which lost 4 bases and 10 bases, there was a span of 11 bases. The CDR3 spells CASSSQRREQFF. CDR3 in DNA: TGTGCCAGCAGTTCCCAACGGAGGGAGCAGTTCTTC.

J is TRBJ2-5 and V is TRBV6-1; 10 bases fit TRBD1. In germline, CDR1 is MNHNS, CDR2 SASEGT. With 4 bases clipped from V and 4 bases from J, the junction kept 18 bases outside the gene matches. The CDR3 has 19 amino acids. CDR3: CASSVLGQGPSGRGETQYF. Written as DNA, the CDR3 is TGTGCCAGCAGTGTCCTGGGACAGGGGCCTAGCGGTAGGGGAGAGACCCAGTACTTC.